This T cell receptor beta chain appears in the sequencing data of a study of cytomegalovirus exposure and HLA in healthy donors. Turning to the study itself: Across 350 to 500 genotyped donors, approximately 81% landed in the Caucasian-associated ancestry cluster. Study conclusions and caveats: What TCR beta sequences reportedly achieved was accurate prediction of HLA-A and HLA-B alleles in most subjects. Among TCR beta chains, those listed as cytomegalovirus-associated numbered around 160. The dataset shows that most TCR sequences were rare, while some public TCRs occurred in many donors.

Germline V gives CDR1 MRHNA, CDR2 SNTAGT. The germline V and J ends were trimmed by 0 bases and 4 bases, with 12 bases remaining between them. This CDR3 is 15 amino acids long. Primers: 60 Vbeta forward and 13 Jbeta reverse. Measured with immunoSEQ multiplex PCR; TCRdb has only the in-frame clones, and not every one. The listing records 200,000 or so clones. Concerning this clone itself: Antigen specificity is unknown.

The sample taken for sequencing was PBMCs. This receptor was taken from a boy between 10 and 17 years old in good health and CMV-seronegative. The genes are TRBV6-4 and TRBJ1-1; D is perhaps TRBD1 (6 bases). This chain's CDR3 is CASSDSMGGGTEAFF. The CDR3, as DNA: TGTGCCAGCAGTGACTCGATGGGAGGGGGCACTGAAGCTTTCTTT.